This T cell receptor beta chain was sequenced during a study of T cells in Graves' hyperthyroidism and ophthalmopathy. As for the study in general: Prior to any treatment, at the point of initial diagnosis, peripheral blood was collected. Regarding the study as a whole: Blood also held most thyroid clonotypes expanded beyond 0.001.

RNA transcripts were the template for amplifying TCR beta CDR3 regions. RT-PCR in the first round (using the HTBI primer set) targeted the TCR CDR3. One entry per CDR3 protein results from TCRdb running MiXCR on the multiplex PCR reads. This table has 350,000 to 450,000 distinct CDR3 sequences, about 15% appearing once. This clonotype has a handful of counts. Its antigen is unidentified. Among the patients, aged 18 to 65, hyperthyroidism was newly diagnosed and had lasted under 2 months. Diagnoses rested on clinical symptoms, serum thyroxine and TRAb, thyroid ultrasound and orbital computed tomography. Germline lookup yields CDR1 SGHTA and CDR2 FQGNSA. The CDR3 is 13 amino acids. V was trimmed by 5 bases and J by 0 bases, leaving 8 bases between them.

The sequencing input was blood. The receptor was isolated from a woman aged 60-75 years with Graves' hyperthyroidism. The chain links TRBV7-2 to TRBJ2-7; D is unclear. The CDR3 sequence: CASSHPSSYEQYF. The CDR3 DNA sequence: TGTGCCAGCAGCCACCCTTCCTCCTACGAGCAGTACTTC.